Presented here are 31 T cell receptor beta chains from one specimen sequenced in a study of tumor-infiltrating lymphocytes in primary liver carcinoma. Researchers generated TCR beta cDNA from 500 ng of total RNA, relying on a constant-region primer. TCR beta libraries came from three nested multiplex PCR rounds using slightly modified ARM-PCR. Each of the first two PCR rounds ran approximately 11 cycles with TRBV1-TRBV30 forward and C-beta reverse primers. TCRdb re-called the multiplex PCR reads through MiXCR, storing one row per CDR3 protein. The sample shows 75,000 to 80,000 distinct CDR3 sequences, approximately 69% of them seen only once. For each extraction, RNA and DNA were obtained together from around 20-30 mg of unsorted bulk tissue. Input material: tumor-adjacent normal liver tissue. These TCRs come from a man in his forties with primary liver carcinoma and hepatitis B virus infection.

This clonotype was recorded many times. CDR3 in DNA: TGTGCCAGCCTGGCTTTCAGCACAGATACGCAGTATTTT. Protein product: CASLAFSTDTQYF. The rearrangement links TRBV28 to TRBJ2-3; no firm D call. The CDR3 spans 13 residues. The germline V gene has CDR1 MDHEN and CDR2 SYDVKM. The ends were cut back, 8 bases at V and 0 bases at J, with 9 bases in the middle.

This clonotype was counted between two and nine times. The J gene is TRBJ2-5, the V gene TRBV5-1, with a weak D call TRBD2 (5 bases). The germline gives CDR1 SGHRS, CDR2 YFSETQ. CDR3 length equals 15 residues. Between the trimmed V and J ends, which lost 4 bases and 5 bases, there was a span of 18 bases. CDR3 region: CASSPTPSAEETQYF. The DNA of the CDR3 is TGCGCCAGCAGCCCAACCCCCTCAGCGGAGGAGACCCAGTACTTC.

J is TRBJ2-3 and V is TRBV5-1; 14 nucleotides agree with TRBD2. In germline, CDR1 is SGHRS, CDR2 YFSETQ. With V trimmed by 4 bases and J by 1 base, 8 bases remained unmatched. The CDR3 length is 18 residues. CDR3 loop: CASSTRLAGGRGTDTQYF. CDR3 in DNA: TGCGCCAGCAGCACCAGACTAGCGGGAGGGCGGGGCACAGATACGCAGTATTTT.

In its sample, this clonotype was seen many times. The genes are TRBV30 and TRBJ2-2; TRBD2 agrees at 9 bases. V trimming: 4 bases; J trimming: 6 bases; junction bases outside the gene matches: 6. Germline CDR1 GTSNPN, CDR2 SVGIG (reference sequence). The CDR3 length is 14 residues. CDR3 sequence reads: CAWKAGGHPGELFF. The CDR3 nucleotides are TGTGCCTGGAAGGCGGGAGGGCATCCCGGGGAGCTGTTTTTT.

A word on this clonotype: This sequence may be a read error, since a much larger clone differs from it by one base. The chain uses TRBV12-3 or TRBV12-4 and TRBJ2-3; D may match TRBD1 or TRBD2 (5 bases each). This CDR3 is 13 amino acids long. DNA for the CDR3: TGTGCCTGCAGTTCCGGGGCCAGGGATACGCAGTATTTT. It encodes CACSSGARDTQYF.

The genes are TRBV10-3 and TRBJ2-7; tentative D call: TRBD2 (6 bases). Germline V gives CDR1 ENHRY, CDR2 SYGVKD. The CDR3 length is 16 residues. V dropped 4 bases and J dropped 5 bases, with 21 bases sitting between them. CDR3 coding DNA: TGTGCCATCAGTGCTTCTAGCGCGGGGAAGGCCAACGAGCAGTACTTC. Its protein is CAISASSAGKANEQYF.

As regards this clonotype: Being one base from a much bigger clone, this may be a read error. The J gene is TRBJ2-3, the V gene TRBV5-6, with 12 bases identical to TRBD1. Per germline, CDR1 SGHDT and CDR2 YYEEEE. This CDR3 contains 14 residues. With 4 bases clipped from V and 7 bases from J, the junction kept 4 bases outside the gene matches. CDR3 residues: CASSNGTGGNTQYF. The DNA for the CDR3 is TGTGCCAGCAGCAACGGGACAGGGGGCAATACGCAGTATTTT.

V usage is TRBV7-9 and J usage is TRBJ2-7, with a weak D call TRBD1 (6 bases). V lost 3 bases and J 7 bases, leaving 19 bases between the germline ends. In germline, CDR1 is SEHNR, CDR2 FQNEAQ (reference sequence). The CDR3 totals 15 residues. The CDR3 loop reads CASSLRQDSLDEQYF. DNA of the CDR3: TGTGCCAGCAGCTTGAGACAGGACTCCCTCGATGAGCAGTACTTC. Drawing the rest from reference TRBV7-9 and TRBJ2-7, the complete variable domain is DTGVSQNPRHKITKRGQNVTFRCDPISEHNRLYWYRQTLGQGPEFLTYFQNEAQLEKSRLLSDRFSAERPKGSFSTLEIQRTEQGDSAMYLCASSLRQDSLDEQYFGPGTRLTVT.

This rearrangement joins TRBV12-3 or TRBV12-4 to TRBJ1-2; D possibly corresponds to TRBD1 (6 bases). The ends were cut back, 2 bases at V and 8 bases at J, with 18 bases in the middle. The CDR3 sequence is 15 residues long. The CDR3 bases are TGTGCCAGCAGTTTATGGGCGGACAGCGAGAGGGGCTACACCTTC. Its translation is CASSLWADSERGYTF.

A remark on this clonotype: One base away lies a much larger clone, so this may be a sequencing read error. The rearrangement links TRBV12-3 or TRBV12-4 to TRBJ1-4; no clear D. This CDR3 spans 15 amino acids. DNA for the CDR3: TGTGTCAGCAGAGGAATGGCGGCAACTAATGAAAAACTGTTTTTT. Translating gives CVSRGMAATNEKLFF.

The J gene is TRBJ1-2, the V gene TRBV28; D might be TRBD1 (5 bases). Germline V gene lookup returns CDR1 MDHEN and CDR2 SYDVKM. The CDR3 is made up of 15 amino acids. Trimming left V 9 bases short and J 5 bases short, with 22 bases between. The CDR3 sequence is CASSQGARGDYGYTF. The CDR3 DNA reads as TGTGCCAGTAGCCAAGGGGCCCGAGGAGATTATGGCTACACCTTC.

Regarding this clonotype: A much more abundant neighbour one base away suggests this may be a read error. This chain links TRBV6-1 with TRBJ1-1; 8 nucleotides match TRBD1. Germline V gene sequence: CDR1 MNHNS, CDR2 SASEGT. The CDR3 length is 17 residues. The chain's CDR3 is CASCEGEGQGANTEAFF. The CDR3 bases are TGTGCCAGCTGTGAAGGTGAAGGGCAGGGGGCTAACACTGAAGCTTTCTTT.

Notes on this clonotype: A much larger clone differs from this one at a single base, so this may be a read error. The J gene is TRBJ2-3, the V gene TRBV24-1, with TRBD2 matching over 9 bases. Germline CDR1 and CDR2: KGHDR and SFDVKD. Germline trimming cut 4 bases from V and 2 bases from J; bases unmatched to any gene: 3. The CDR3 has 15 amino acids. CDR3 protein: CATSELAGDTDTQYF. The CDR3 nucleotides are TGTGCCACCAGTGAGTTAGCGGGAGACACAGATACGCAGTATTTT.

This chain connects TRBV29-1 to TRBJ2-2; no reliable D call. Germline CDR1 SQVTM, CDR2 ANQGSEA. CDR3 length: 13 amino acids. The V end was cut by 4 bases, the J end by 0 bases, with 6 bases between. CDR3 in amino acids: CSVARTNTGELFF. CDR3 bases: TGCAGCGTTGCTAGGACGAACACCGGGGAGCTGTTTTTT.

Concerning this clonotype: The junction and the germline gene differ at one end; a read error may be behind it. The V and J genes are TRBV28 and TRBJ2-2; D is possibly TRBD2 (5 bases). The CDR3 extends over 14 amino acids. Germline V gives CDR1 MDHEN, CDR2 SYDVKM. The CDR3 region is CASSVISATGELFF. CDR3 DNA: TGTGCCAGTAGTGTGATTAGCGCGACCGGGGAGCTGTTCTTT.

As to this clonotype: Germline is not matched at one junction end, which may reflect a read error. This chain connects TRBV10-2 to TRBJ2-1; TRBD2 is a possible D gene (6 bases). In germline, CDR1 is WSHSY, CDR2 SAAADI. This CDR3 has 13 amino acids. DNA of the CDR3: TGCTCCAGGAGCCTGACTAGGTTGCCTGAGCAGTTCTTC. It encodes CSRSLTRLPEQFF.

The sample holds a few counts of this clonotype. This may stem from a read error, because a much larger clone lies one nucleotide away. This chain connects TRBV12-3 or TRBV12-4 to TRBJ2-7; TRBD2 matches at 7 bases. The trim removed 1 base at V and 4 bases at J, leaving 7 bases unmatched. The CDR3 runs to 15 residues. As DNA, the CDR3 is TGTGCCAGCAGTTTAGAAGCGGGATGTGGGTACGAGCAGTACTTC. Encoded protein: CASSLEAGCGYEQYF.

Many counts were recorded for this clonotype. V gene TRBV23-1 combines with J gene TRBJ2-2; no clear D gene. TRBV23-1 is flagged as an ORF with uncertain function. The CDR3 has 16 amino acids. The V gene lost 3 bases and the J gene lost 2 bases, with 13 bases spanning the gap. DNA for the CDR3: TGCGCCAGCAGTCACGGCGTTCAGACAAACACCGGGGAGCTGTTTTTT. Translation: CASSHGVQTNTGELFF.

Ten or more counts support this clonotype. The CDR3 reads CASSLGVSYEQYF. CDR3 in DNA: TGCGCCAGCAGCTTGGGGGTCTCCTACGAGCAGTACTTC. The rearrangement uses TRBV5-1 and TRBJ2-7; D remains unclear. V was clipped by 0 bases and J by 0 bases, with 4 bases between them. This CDR3 is built from 13 residues. The germline V gene has CDR1 SGHRS and CDR2 YFSETQ. The whole variable domain, filled in from reference TRBV5-1 and TRBJ2-7, reads KAGVTQTPRYLIKTRGQQVTLSCSPISGHRSVSWYQQTPGQGLQFLFEYFSETQRNKGNFPGRFSGRQFSNSRSEMNVSTLELGDSALYLCASSLGVSYEQYFGPGTRLTVT.

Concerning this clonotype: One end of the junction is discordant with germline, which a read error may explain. The CDR3 sequence is CTSSIRLADVPSYEQYF. CDR3 DNA: TGTACCAGCAGCATCCGACTAGCTGACGTGCCCTCCTACGAGCAGTACTTC. This chain joins TRBV5-5 and TRBJ2-7, with 7 bases identical to TRBD2. This CDR3 is 17 amino acids long. CDR1 and CDR2 (germline): SGHKS, YYEKEE (reference sequence). The full variable domain, with the rest looked up from reference TRBV5-5 and TRBJ2-7, is DAGVTQSPTHLIKTRGQQVTLRCSPISGHKSVSWYQQVLGQGPQFIFQYYEKEERGRGNFPDRFSARQFPNYSSELNVNALLLGDSALYLCTSSIRLADVPSYEQYFGPGTRLTVT.

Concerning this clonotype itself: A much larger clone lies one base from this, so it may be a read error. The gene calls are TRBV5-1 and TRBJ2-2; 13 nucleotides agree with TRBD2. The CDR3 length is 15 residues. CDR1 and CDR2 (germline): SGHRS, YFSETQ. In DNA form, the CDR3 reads TGCGCCAGCAGCCCCGGGACTAGCGGGACCGGGGAGCCGTTTTTT. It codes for CASSPGTSGTGEPFF.

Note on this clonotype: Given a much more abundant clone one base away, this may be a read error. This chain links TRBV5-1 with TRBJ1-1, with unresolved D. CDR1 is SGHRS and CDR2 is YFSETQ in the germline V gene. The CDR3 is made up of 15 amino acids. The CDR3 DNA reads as TGCGCCAGCAGCGCCCGCGGACGGACGAACACTGAAGCTTCCTTT. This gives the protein CASSARGRTNTEASF.

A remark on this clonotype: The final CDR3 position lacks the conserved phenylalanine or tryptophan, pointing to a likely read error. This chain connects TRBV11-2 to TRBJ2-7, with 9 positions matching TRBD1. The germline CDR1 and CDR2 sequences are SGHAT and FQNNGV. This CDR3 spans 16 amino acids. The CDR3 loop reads CASNLARRQGAYEQYL. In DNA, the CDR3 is TGTGCCAGCAACTTAGCTCGCAGACAGGGGGCCTACGAGCAGTACCTC.

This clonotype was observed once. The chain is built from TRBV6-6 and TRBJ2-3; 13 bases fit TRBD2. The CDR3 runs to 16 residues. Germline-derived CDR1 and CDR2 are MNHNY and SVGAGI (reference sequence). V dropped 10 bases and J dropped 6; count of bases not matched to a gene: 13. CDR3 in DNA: TGTGCCAACATGAAAGGGACTAGCGGGACGACGGATACGCAGTATTTT. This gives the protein CANMKGTSGTTDTQYF.

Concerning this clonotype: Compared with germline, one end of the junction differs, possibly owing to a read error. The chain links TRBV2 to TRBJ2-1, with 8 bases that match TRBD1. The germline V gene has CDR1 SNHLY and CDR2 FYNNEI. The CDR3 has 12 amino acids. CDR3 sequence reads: CATSTGEDERFF. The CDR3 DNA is TGTGCCACTTCGACAGGGGAGGATGAGCGGTTCTTC.

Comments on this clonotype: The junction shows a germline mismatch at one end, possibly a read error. CDR3 DNA sequence: TGTGCCAGCAGTGCCCGGACAGGGGGCGATTCGCCCCTCCTCTTC. Translating gives CASSARTGGDSPLLF. This chain connects TRBV12-3 or TRBV12-4 to TRBJ1-6; 11 bases fit TRBD1. This CDR3 comprises 15 residues.

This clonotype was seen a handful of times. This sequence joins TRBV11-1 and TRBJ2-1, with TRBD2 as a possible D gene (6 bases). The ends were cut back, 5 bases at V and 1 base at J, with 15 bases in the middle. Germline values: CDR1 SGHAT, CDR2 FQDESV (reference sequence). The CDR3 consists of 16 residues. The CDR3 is CASSIGGFRSYNEQFF. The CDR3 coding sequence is TGTGCCAGCAGCATCGGGGGATTCCGATCCTACAATGAGCAGTTCTTC.

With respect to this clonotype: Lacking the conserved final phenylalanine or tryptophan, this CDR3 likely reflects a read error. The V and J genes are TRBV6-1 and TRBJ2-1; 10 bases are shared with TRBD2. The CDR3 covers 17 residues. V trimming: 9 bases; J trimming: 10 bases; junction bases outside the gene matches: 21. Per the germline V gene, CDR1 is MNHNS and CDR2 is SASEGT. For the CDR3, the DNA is TGTGCCAGTACTCCGGTCGAACGGACTAGCGGAAGCAACGAGCAGTTCTCC. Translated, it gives CASTPVERTSGSNEQFS.

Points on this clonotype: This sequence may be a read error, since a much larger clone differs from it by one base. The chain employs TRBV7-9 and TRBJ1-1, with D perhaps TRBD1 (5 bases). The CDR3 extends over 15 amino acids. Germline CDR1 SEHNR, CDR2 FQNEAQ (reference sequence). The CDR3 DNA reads TGTGCCATCAGCTTAACCTCAGGGAGGGACACTGAAGCTTTCTTT. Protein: CAISLTSGRDTEAFF.

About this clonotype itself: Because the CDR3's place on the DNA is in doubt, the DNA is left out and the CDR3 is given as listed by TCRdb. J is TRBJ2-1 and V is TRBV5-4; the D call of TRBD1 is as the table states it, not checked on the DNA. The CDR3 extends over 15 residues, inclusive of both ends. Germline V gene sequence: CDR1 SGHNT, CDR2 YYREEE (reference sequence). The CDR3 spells CASILGKTGSAEQFF.

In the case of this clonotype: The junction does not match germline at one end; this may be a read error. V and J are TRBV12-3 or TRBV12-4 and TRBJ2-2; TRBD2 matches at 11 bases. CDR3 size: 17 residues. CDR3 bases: TGTGCCAGCAGCCGTCGATTAGCGGGAGGGCCGTCCGGGGAGCTGTTATTC. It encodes CASSRRLAGGPSGELLF.